The entry below gives a single T cell receptor (beta chain) sequence along with its context. Its matching antigen is unknown. The data were taken from a study of cytomegalovirus exposure and HLA in healthy donors. Study-level points and caveats: Published work reported that the classifier diagnosed cytomegalovirus status with high specificity and sensitivity. For most TCR beta V segments, an earlier analysis put the productive rate at about 87% or about 30% of the time.

Both 60 Vbeta primers and 13 Jbeta primers went into the PCR. Clones were read by immunoSEQ multiplex PCR, and TCRdb kept only the in-frame ones, dropping some. The sample holds some 150,000 clones, around 78% seen once. CDR1 and CDR2 (germline): SGHRS, YFSETQ. V was pared by 2 bases and J by 9 bases, with 5 bases of the junction left unmatched. This CDR3 comprises 14 residues. The chain uses TRBV5-1 and TRBJ2-1; 10 bases match TRBD2. The origin of this receptor is a man between 35 and 55 years old in good health and CMV-seronegative. Material: PBMCs. The CDR3 coding sequence is TGCGCCAGCAGCTTCCTAGCGGGAGTCGGTGAGCAGTTCTTC. Protein sequence: CASSFLAGVGEQFF. Complete variable domain (other parts from reference TRBV5-1 and TRBJ2-1): KAGVTQTPRYLIKTRGQQVTLSCSPISGHRSVSWYQQTPGQGLQFLFEYFSETQRNKGNFPGRFSGRQFSNSRSEMNVSTLELGDSALYLCASSFLAGVGEQFFGPGTRLTVL.